The 21 T cell receptor beta chains below come from one sample, sequenced in a study of shared clonotypes between healthy human individuals. Clones were sequenced by immunoSEQ multiplex PCR, and TCRdb holds only the in-frame ones, with some missing. The sample holds millions of clones, approximately 92% seen once. The material sequenced was naive CD4+ T cells sorted from blood. As for subset: CD45RA+ positively selected. All receptors come from a man younger than 35 in good health.

The rearrangement joins TRBV4-1 to TRBJ2-3, with D possibly matching TRBD2 (6 bases). Germline V lookup: CDR1 MGHRA, CDR2 YSYEKL. Trimming left V 4 bases short and J 4 bases short, with 15 bases between. The CDR3 sequence is 15 residues long. Here the CDR3 reads CASSRTGLIPDTQYF. Here the CDR3 DNA reads TGCGCCAGCAGCCGGACGGGACTTATCCCAGATACGCAGTATTTT.

In regard to this clone: Different DNA sequences within this sample yield the same CDR3. The rearrangement links TRBV29-1 to TRBJ1-2; D remains ambiguous. Germline CDR1 reads SQVTM; CDR2 reads ANQGSEA. This CDR3 comprises 11 residues. The V and J ends lost 7 bases and 1 base respectively, with 7 bases between them. The CDR3 DNA sequence: TGCAGCGCAGGTTATAACTATGGCTACACCTTC. This codes for CSAGYNYGYTF.

This clone has only a few counts. V is TRBV7-2 and J is TRBJ1-3; D unresolved. V was pared by 1 base and J by 4 bases, with 5 bases between. Germline CDR1 SGHTA, CDR2 FQGNSA. The CDR3 contains 13 residues. The CDR3 spells CASSLETGNTIYF. The CDR3 bases are TGTGCCAGCAGCTTAGAGACAGGAAACACCATATATTTT. Full variable domain (missing parts from reference TRBV7-2 and TRBJ1-3): GAGVSQSPSNKVTEKGKDVELRCDPISGHTALYWYRQSLGQGLEFLIYFQGNSAPDKSGLPSDRFSAERTGGSVSTLTIQRTQQEDSAVYLCASSLETGNTIYFGEGSWLTVV.

The rearrangement links TRBV30 to TRBJ1-3; D gene unclear. Trimming removed 7 bases from V and 2 bases from J, with 12 bases in between. CDR1 and CDR2 (germline): GTSNPN, SVGIG (reference sequence). The CDR3 loop spans 13 amino acids. The CDR3 coding sequence is TGTGCCTTGGAAGGAGGTGCTGGAAACACCATATATTTT. It encodes CALEGGAGNTIYF.

The V gene is TRBV28, the J gene TRBJ1-4, with D perhaps matching TRBD1 (5 bases). The germline gives CDR1 MDHEN, CDR2 SYDVKM. CDR3 length equals 17 residues. V dropped 3 bases and J dropped 2 bases, with 16 bases sitting between them. CDR3 amino acids: CASSFIPLRDTNEKLFF. The DNA of the CDR3 is TGTGCCAGCAGTTTTATCCCTCTCCGGGACACTAATGAAAAACTGTTTTTT.

The V gene is TRBV19, the J gene TRBJ2-1; D is unclear. CDR1 and CDR2 (germline): LNHDA, SQIVND (reference sequence). The CDR3 is 15 residues long. With 5 bases removed from V and 4 bases from J, the gap between germline ends came to 15 bases. DNA for the CDR3: TGTGCCAGTAGTGCAAGACTGTGGATTTACAATGAGCAGTTCTTC. As protein: CASSARLWIYNEQFF.

This rearrangement joins TRBV15 to TRBJ2-3; D is unclear. The V end lost 5 bases, the J end lost 1 base, and 19 bases lay between the germline ends. This CDR3 region has 17 residues. Germline values: CDR1 LNHNV, CDR2 YYDKDF (reference sequence). The CDR3 nucleotides are TGTGCCACCAGCTCTTCATCTTTTATCTTGGGCACAGATACGCAGTATTTT. This sequence encodes CATSSSSFILGTDTQYF.

Comment on this clone: One end of the junction fails to match germline, which may point to a read error. The genes are TRBV7-7 and TRBJ2-7; 10 bases map to TRBD1. This CDR3 contains 17 residues. Germline V gene data show CDR1 as SSHAT and CDR2 as FNYEAQ (reference sequence). CDR3 coding DNA: TGTGCTAGCAGCTTAGGGTTTTTCGACAGGGGGCGCGACGAGCAGTACTTC. Translating it yields CASSLGFFDRGRDEQYF.

This clone has a handful of counts. CDR3 bases: TGTGCCACCGGGACAGCCCATTCACCCCTCCACTTT. Encoded protein: CATGTAHSPLHF. The chain has TRBV2 and TRBJ1-6, with 7 bases that match TRBD1. Germline V gene sequence: CDR1 SNHLY, CDR2 FYNNEI. With 10 bases clipped from V and 8 bases from J, the junction kept 5 bases outside the gene matches. CDR3 length: 12 residues. Complete variable domain (other parts from reference TRBV2 and TRBJ1-6): EPEVTQTPSHQVTQMGQEVILRCVPISNHLYFYWYRQILGQKVEFLVSFYNNEISEKSEIFDDQFSVERPDGSNFTLKIRSTKLEDSAMYFCATGTAHSPLHFGNGTRLTVT.

This clone was detected only once. The chain carries TRBV27 and TRBJ2-4; D uncertain. This CDR3 comprises 15 residues. Deletions cut 4 bases from V and 5 bases from J, with 15 bases between. CDR1 and CDR2 from the germline V gene are MNHEY and SMNVEV (reference sequence). The CDR3 here is CASSSLGLVENIQYF. DNA for the CDR3: TGTGCCAGCAGTTCCCTAGGGCTGGTGGAAAACATTCAGTACTTC.

This clone has a single count. The rearrangement links TRBV10-3 to TRBJ2-1; 11 nucleotides line up with TRBD2. Trimming cost V 4 bases and J 7 bases; bases outside gene matches: 6. This CDR3 contains 15 residues. CDR1 is ENHRY, CDR2 SYGVKD, per germline. CDR3 sequence (DNA): TGTGCCATCAGTGCGCTAGCGGGGGGTTATAATGAGCAGTTCTTC. It is translated as CAISALAGGYNEQFF.

This sequence joins TRBV5-1 and TRBJ1-2, with 7 bases identical to TRBD1. V gave up 4 bases and J gave up 8 bases; unmatched junction bases: 14. The CDR3 sequence is 15 residues long. CDR1 is SGHRS and CDR2 is YFSETQ in the germline V gene. CDR3 amino acids: CASSPGSTGTGGYTF. The CDR3, as DNA: TGCGCCAGCAGCCCCGGCTCGACAGGGACGGGAGGCTACACCTTC.

The V call is TRBV6-4, the J call TRBJ2-1; TRBD2 agrees at 12 bases. With 6 bases clipped from V and 8 bases from J, the junction kept 32 bases outside the gene matches. From germline, CDR1 is MRHNA and CDR2 SNTAGT. The CDR3 length is 23 residues. The CDR3 here is CASRDPIGQGLTSGSVRGHEQFF. In DNA, the CDR3 is TGTGCCAGCAGGGACCCTATCGGACAGGGTTTGACTAGCGGGAGTGTTCGGGGGCATGAGCAGTTCTTC.

Note on this clone: The sample holds other DNA sequences that translate to the same CDR3. The chain combines TRBV20-1 with TRBJ1-1; possibly TRBD1 for D (6 bases). The CDR3 loop spans 11 amino acids. Looked up from germline, CDR1 is DFQATT and CDR2 is SNEGSKA (reference sequence). The ends were cut back, 6 bases at V and 5 bases at J, with 10 bases in the middle. The CDR3 sequence: CSALGGTEAFF. CDR3 coding DNA: TGCAGTGCCTTAGGGGGGACTGAAGCTTTCTTT.

The chain uses TRBV10-2 and TRBJ2-2; unclear D gene. Trimming removed 4 bases from V and 0 bases from J, with 3 bases in between. The germline CDR1 and CDR2 sequences are WSHSY and SAAADI. This CDR3 has 13 amino acids. The chain's CDR3 is CASSAPNTGELFF. The DNA of the CDR3 is TGCGCCAGCAGTGCGCCGAACACCGGGGAGCTGTTTTTT.

The gene calls are TRBV4-3 and TRBJ2-4, with 10 nucleotides matching TRBD1. The CDR3 spans 16 residues. Germline trimming cut 2 bases from V and 0 bases from J; bases unmatched to any gene: 1. Germline V gene sequence: CDR1 LGHNA, CDR2 YSLEER. CDR3 protein: CASSQRDRGAKNIQYF. Written as DNA, the CDR3 is TGCGCCAGCAGCCAACGGGACAGGGGAGCCAAAAACATTCAGTACTTC.

The chain combines TRBV30 with TRBJ1-6; tentatively, D is TRBD1 (6 bases). Germline CDR1 is GTSNPN and CDR2 is SVGIG (reference sequence). V dropped 4 bases and J dropped 10 bases, with 14 bases sitting between them. CDR3 length: 13 residues. The CDR3 DNA sequence: TGTGCCTGGATGACAGGACCTGGGTCACCCCTCCACTTT. Translating gives CAWMTGPGSPLHF.

This clone was counted a few times. V is TRBV9 and J is TRBJ1-1; D not certain. Germline V gives CDR1 SGDLS, CDR2 YYNGEE. The germline V and J ends were trimmed by 0 bases and 3 bases, with 6 bases remaining between them. The CDR3 loop spans 13 amino acids. The CDR3 coding sequence is TGTGCCAGCAGCGTAGATGAGGACACTGAAGCTTTCTTT. Translation: CASSVDEDTEAFF. The full variable domain, its missing parts supplied by reference TRBV9 and TRBJ1-1, is DSGVTQTPKHLITATGQRVTLRCSPRSGDLSVYWYQQSLDQGLQFLIQYYNGEERAKGNILERFSAQQFPDLHSELNLSSLELGDSALYFCASSVDEDTEAFFGQGTRLTVV.

The chain joins TRBV19 to TRBJ2-5; weak D call: TRBD1 (6 bases). Germline loops: CDR1 LNHDA, CDR2 SQIVND (reference sequence). This CDR3 region has 14 residues. V lost 3 bases to trimming and J lost 5 bases, with 13 bases between them. CDR3 bases: TGTGCCAGTAGTATCTCGTCAGGGGTCGAGACCCAGTACTTC. This translates into CASSISSGVETQYF.

Notes on this clone: This specimen includes other DNA sequences encoding the same CDR3. The chain uses TRBV7-8 and TRBJ2-5; weak D call: TRBD2 (6 bases). V lost 1 base, J lost 4 bases, and 10 bases lay in between. The germline gives CDR1 SGHVS, CDR2 FQNEAQ. The CDR3 covers 14 residues. The CDR3 DNA follows: TGTGCCAGCAGCTTAGGGCGGGGCGGAGAGACCCAGTACTTC. It specifies CASSLGRGGETQYF.

This chain connects TRBV7-3 to TRBJ1-6; D ambiguous. The CDR3 has 13 residues. In germline, CDR1 is SGHTA, CDR2 FQGTGA. Trimming took off 2 bases at V and 9 bases at J, with 8 bases between the two ends. CDR3 sequence (DNA): TGTGCCAGCAGCTTACAGGAAAGTTCACCCCTCCACTTT. Translated: CASSLQESSPLHF.